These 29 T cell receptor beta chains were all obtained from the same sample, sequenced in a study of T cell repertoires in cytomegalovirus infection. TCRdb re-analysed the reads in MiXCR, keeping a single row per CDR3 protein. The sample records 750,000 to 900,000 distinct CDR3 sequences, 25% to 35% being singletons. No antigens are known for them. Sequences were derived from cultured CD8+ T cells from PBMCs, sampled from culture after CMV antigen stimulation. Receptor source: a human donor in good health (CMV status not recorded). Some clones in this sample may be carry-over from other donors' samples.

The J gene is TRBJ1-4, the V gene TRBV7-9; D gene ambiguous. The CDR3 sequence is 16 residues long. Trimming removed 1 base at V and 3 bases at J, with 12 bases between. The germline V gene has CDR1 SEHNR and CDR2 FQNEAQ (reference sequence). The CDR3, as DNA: TGTGCCAGCAGCTTAGTTTCCGCTGGGTCTAATGAAAAACTGTTTTTT. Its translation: CASSLVSAGSNEKLFF.

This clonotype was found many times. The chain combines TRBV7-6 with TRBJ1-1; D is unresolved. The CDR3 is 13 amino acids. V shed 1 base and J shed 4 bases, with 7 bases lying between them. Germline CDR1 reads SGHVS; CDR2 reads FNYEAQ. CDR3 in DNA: TGTGCCAGCAGCTTAGGGGCTCCCACTGAAGCTTTCTTT. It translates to CASSLGAPTEAFF.

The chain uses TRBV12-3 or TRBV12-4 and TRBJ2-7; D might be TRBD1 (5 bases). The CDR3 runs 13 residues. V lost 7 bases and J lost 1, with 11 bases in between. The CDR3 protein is CASKDTGSYEQYF. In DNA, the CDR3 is TGTGCCAGCAAGGACACAGGTTCCTACGAGCAGTACTTC.

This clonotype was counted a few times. The CDR3 loop is CASSLADRGITGELFF. The CDR3 bases are TGTGCCAGCAGCTTAGCTGACAGGGGAATAACCGGGGAGCTGTTTTTT. This rearrangement joins TRBV7-2 to TRBJ2-2; TRBD1 agrees at 8 bases. CDR1 SGHTA and CDR2 FQGNSA come from the germline V gene. The CDR3 has 16 amino acids. J was trimmed by 5 bases and V by 0 bases; bases with no gene match: 5.

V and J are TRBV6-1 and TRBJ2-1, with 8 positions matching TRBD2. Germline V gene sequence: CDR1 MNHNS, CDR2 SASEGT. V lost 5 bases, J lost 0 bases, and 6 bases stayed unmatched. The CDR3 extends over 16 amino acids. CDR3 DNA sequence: TGTGCCAGCAGTCGTAGCGGGGTAAGCTCCTACAATGAGCAGTTCTTC. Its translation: CASSRSGVSSYNEQFF.

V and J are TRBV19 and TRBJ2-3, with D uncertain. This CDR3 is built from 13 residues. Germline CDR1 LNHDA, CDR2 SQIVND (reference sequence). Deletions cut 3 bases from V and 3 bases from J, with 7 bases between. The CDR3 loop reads CASSMVETDTQYF. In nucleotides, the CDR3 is TGTGCCAGTAGTATGGTCGAGACAGATACGCAGTATTTT.

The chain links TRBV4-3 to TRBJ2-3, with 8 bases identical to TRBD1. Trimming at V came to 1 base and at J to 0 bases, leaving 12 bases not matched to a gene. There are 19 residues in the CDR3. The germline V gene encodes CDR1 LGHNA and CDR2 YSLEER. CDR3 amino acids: CASSQGPASHRGSTDTQYF. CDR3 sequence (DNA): TGCGCCAGCAGCCAAGGACCCGCTTCTCACAGGGGGAGCACAGATACGCAGTATTTT.

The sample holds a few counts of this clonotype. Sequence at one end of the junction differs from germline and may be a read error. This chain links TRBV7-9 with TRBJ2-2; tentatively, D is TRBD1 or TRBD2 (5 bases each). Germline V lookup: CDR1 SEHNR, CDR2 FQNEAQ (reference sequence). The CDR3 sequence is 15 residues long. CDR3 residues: CASSLAKRGTGELFF. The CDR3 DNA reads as TGTGCCAGCAGCCTAGCAAAAAGGGGCACCGGGGAGCTGTTTTTT.

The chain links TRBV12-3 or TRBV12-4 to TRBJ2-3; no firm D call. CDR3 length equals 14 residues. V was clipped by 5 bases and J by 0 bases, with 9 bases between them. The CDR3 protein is CASSPEISTDTQYF. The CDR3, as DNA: TGTGCCAGCAGTCCCGAGATAAGCACAGATACGCAGTATTTT.

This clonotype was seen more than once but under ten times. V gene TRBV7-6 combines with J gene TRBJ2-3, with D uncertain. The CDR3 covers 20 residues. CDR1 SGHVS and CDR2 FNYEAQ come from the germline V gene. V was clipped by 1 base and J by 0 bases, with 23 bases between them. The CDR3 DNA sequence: TGTGCCAGCAGCTTAGGGATCCCGGACGCGACCGGCCCTAGCACAGATACGCAGTATTTT. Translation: CASSLGIPDATGPSTDTQYF.

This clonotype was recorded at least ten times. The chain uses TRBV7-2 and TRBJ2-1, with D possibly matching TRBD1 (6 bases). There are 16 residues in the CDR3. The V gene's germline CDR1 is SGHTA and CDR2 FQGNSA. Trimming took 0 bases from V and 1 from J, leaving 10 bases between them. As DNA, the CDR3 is TGTGCCAGCAGCTTAGCCCAACAGGGTTCCTACAATGAGCAGTTCTTC. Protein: CASSLAQQGSYNEQFF.

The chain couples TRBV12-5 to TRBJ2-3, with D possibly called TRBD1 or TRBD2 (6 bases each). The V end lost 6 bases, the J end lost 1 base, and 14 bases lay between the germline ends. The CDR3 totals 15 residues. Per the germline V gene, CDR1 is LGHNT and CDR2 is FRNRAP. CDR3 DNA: TGTGCTAGTGGGGGGGGCAGGTCAGGCACAGATACGCAGTATTTT. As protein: CASGGGRSGTDTQYF.

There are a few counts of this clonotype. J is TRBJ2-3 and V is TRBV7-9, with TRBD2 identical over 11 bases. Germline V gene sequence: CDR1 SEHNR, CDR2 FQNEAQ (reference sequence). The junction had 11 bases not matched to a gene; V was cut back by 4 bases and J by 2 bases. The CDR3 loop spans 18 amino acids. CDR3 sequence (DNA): TGTGCCAGCAGCTCCGGGACTAGCGGTATTGATATCACAGATACGCAGTATTTT. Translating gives CASSSGTSGIDITDTQYF.

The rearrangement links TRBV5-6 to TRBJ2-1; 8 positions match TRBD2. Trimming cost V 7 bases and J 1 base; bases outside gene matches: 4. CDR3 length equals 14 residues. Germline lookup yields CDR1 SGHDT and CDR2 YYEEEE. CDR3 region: CASRGGQSYNEQFF. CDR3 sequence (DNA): TGTGCCAGCCGCGGGGGGCAATCCTACAATGAGCAGTTCTTC.

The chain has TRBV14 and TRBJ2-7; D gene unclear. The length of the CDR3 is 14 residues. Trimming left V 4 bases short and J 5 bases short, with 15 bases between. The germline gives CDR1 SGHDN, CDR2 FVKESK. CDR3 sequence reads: CASSLWTEPHEQYF. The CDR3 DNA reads TGTGCCAGCAGCCTATGGACCGAACCCCACGAGCAGTACTTC.

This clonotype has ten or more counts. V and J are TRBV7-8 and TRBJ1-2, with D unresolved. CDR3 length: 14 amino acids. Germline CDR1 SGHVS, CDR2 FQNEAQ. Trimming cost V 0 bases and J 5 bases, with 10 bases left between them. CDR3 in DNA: TGTGCCAGCAGCTTAGCGTTCCTAGGGTATGGCTACACCTTC. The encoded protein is CASSLAFLGYGYTF.

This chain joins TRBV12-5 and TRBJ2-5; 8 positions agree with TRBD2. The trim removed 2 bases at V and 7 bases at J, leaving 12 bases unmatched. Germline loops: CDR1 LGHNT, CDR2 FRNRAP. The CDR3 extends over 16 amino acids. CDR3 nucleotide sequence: TGTGCTAGTGGTTTGTCTGAGCGGGGGCCCACGGGGACCCAGTACTTC. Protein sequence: CASGLSERGPTGTQYF.

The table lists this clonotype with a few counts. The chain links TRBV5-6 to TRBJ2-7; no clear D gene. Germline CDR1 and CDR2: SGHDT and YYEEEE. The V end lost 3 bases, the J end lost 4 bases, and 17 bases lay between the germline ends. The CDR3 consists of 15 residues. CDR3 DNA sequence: TGTGCCAGCAGCTCACCATGGGGTGATAGGTACGAGCAGTACGTC. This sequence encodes CASSSPWGDRYEQYV.

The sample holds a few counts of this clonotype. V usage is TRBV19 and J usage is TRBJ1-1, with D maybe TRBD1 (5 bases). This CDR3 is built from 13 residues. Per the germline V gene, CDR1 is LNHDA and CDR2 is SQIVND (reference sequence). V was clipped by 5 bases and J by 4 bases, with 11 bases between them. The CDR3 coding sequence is TGTGCCAGTAGTCTCAGGGCTAGCACTGAAGCTTTCTTT. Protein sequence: CASSLRASTEAFF.

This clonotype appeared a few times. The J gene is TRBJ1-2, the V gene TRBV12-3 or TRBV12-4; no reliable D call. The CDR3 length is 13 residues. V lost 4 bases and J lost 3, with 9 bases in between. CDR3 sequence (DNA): TGTGCCAGCAGTTCCGGCAGCCACTATGGCTACACCTTC. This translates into CASSSGSHYGYTF.

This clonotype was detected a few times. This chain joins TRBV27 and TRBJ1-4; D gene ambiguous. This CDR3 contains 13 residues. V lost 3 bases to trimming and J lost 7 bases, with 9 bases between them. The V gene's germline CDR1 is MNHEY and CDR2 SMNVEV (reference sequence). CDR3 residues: CASSFGGAEKLFF. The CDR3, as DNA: TGTGCCAGCAGTTTCGGTGGAGCTGAAAAACTGTTTTTT.

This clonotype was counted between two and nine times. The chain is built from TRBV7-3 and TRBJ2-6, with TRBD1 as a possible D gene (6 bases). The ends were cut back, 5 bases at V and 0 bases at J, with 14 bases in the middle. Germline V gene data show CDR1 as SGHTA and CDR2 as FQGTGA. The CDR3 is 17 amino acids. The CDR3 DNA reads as TGTGCCAGCAGCCCCCTGGACAGAAGCTCTGGGGCCAACGTCCTGACTTTC. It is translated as CASSPLDRSSGANVLTF.

CDR3: CASSLGQVEDWGSGNTIYF. CDR3 bases: TGTGCCAGCAGCTTAGGCCAGGTCGAGGACTGGGGATCTGGAAACACCATATATTTT. This rearrangement joins TRBV7-2 to TRBJ1-3; the D is unclear. With 1 base removed from V and 1 base from J, the gap between germline ends came to 20 bases. Germline V gene data show CDR1 as SGHTA and CDR2 as FQGNSA. CDR3 length equals 19 residues. Looking up the rest from reference TRBV7-2 and TRBJ1-3 gives the full variable domain: GAGVSQSPSNKVTEKGKDVELRCDPISGHTALYWYRQSLGQGLEFLIYFQGNSAPDKSGLPSDRFSAERTGGSVSTLTIQRTQQEDSAVYLCASSLGQVEDWGSGNTIYFGEGSWLTVV.

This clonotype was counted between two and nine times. The CDR3 DNA reads TGTGCCAGCAGCAGATTACTTGACCGCGATGAGCAGTTCTTC. This encodes CASSRLLDRDEQFF. The chain couples TRBV7-3 to TRBJ2-1; D is undetermined. CDR1 is SGHTA, CDR2 FQGTGA, per germline. The CDR3 extends over 14 amino acids. V lost 5 bases, J lost 8 bases, and 16 bases lay in between. Full variable domain (remainder filled in from reference TRBV7-3 and TRBJ2-1): GAGVSQTPSNKVTEKGKYVELRCDPISGHTALYWYRQSLGQGPEFLIYFQGTGAADDSGLPNDRFFAVRPEGSVSTLKIQRTERGDSAVYLCASSRLLDRDEQFFGPGTRLTVL.

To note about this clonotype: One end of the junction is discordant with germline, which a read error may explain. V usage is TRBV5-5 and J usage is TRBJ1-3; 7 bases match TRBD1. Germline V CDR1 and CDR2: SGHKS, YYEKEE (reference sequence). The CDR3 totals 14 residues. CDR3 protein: CASSVTGTGNIIYF. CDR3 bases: TGTGCCAGCAGCGTGACAGGGACCGGAAACATCATATATTTT.

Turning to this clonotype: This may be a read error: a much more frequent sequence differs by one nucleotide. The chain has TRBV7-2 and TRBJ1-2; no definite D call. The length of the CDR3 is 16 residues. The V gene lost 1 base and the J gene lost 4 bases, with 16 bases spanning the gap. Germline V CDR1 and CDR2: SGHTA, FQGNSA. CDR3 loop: CASSLGPVQLSYGYTF. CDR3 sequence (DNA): TGTGCCAGCAGCTTAGGACCGGTACAGCTCTCCTATGGCTACACCTTC.

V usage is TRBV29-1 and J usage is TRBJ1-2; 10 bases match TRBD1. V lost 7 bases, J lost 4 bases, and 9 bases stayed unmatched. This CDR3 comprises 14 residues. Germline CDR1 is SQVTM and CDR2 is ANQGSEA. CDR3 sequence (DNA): TGCAGCGCTGACAGGGGGCGAGATGTCTATGGCTACACCTTC. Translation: CSADRGRDVYGYTF. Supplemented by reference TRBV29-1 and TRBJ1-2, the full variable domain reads SAVISQKPSRDICQRGTSLTIQCQVDSQVTMMFWYRQQPGQSLTLIATANQGSEATYESGFVIDKFPISRPNLTFSTLTVSNMSPEDSSIYLCSADRGRDVYGYTFGSGTRLTVV.

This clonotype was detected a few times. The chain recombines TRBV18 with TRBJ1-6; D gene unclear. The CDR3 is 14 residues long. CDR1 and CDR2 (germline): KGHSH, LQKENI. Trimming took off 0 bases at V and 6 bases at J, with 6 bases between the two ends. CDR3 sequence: CASSPPFPNSPLHF. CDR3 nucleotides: TGTGCCAGCTCACCACCTTTCCCTAATTCACCCCTCCACTTT.

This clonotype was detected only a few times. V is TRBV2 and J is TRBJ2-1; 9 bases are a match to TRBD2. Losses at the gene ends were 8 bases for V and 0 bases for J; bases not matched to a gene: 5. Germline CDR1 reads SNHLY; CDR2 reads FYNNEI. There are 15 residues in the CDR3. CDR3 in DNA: TGTGCCAGCTACCTAGCGGGGAGCTCCTACAATGAGCAGTTCTTC. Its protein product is CASYLAGSSYNEQFF. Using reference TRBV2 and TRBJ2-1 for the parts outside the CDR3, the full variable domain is EPEVTQTPSHQVTQMGQEVILRCVPISNHLYFYWYRQILGQKVEFLVSFYNNEISEKSEIFDDQFSVERPDGSNFTLKIRSTKLEDSAMYFCASYLAGSSYNEQFFGPGTRLTVL.